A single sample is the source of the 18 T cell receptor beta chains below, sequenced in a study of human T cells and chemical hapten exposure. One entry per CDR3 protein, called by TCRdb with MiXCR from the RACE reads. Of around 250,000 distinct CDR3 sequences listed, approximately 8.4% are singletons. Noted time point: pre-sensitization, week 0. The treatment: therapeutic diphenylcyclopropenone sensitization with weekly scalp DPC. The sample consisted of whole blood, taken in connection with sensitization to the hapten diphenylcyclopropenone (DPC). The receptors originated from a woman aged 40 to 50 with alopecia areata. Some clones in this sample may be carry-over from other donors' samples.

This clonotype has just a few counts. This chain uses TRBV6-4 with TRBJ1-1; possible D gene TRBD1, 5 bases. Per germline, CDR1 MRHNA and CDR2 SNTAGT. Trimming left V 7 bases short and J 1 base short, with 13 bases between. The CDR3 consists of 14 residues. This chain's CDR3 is CASKTGTGNTEAFF. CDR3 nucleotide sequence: TGTGCCAGCAAAACCGGGACGGGGAACACTGAAGCTTTCTTT.

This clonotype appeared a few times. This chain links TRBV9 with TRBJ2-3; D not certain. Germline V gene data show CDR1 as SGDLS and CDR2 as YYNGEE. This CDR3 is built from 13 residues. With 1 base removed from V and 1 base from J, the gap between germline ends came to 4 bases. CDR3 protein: CASSVPGTDTQYF. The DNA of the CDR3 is TGTGCCAGCAGCGTACCGGGCACAGATACGCAGTATTTT. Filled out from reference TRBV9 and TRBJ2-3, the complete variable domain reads DSGVTQTPKHLITATGQRVTLRCSPRSGDLSVYWYQQSLDQGLQFLIQYYNGEERAKGNILERFSAQQFPDLHSELNLSSLELGDSALYFCASSVPGTDTQYFGPGTRLTVL.

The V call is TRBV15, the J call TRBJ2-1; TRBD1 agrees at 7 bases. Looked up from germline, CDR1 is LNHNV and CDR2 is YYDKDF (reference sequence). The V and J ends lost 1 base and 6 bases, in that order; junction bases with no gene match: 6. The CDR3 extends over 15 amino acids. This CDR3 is CATSRGGTASNEQFF. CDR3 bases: TGTGCCACCAGCAGAGGTGGGACAGCGAGCAATGAGCAGTTCTTC.

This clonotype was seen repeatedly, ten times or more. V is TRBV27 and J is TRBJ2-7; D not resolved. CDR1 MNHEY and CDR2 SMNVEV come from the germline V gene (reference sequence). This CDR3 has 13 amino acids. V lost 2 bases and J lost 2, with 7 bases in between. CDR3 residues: CASSLIDTYEQYF. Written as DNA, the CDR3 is TGTGCCAGCAGTTTAATCGACACCTACGAGCAGTACTTC.

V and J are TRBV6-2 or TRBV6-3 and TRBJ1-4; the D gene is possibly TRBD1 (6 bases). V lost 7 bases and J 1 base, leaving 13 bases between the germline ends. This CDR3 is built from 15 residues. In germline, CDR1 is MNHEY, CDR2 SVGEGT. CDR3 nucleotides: TGTGCCAGCAACCTACAGGGCGGAACTAATGAAAAACTGTTTTTT. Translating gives CASNLQGGTNEKLFF.

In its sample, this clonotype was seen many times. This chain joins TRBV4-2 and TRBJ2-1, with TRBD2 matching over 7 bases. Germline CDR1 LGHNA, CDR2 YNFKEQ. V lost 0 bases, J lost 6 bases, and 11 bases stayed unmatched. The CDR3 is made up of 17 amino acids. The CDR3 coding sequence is TGTGCCAGCAGCCAAGAGACTAGCCGGGGTTGGGGCAATGAGCAGTTCTTC. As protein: CASSQETSRGWGNEQFF.

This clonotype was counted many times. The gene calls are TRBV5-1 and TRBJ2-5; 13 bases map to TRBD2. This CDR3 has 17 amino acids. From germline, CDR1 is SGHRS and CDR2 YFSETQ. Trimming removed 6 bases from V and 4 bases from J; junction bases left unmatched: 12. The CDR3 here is CASTTGLAGALGETQYF. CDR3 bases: TGCGCCAGCACCACCGGACTAGCGGGAGCGTTAGGAGAGACCCAGTACTTC.

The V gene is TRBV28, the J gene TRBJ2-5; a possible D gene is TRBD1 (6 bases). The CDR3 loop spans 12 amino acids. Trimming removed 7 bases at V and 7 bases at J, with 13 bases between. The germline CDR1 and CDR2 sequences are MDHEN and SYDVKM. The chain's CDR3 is CASNPDRRTQYF. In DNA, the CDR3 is TGTGCCAGCAATCCCGACAGGAGGACCCAGTACTTC.

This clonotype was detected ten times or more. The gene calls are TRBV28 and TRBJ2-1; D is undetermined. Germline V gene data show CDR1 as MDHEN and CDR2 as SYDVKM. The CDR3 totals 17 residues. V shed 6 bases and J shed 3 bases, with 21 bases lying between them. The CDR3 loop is CASSERRLNKIYNEQFF. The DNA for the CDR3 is TGTGCCAGCAGCGAGAGACGGCTTAACAAAATCTACAATGAGCAGTTCTTC.

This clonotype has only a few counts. CDR3 sequence: CSARLAGLGTDTQYF. CDR3 DNA sequence: TGCAGTGCTAGACTAGCGGGACTGGGCACAGATACGCAGTATTTT. The chain couples TRBV20-1 to TRBJ2-3; 9 bases map to TRBD2. Germline trimming cut 2 bases from V and 1 base from J; bases unmatched to any gene: 4. CDR1 is DFQATT, CDR2 SNEGSKA, per germline (reference sequence). CDR3 length: 15 amino acids.

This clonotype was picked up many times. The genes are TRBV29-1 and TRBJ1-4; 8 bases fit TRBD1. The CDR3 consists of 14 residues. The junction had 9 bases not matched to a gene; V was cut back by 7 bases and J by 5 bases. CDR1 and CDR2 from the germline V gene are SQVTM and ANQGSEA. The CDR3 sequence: CSGKTGTGNEKLFF. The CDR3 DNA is TGCAGCGGTAAAACCGGGACAGGAAATGAAAAACTGTTTTTT.

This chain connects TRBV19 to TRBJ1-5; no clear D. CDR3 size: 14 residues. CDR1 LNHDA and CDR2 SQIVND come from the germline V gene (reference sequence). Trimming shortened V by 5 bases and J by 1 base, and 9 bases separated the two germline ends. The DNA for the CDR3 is TGTGCCAGTAGTGAGAGTCAGAGCAATCAGCCCCAGCATTTT. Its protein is CASSESQSNQPQHF.

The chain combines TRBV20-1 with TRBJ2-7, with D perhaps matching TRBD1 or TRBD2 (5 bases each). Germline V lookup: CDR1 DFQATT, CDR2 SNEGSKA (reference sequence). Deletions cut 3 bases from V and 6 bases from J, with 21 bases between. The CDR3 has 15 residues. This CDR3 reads CSARIGTNEGSEQYF. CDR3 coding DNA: TGCAGTGCTAGGATCGGGACCAATGAGGGGAGCGAGCAGTACTTC.

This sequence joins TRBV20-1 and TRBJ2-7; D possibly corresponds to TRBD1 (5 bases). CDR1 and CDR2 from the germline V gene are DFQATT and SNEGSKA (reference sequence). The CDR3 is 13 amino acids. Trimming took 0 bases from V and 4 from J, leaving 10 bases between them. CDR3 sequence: CSARDRRGYEQYF. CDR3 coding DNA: TGCAGTGCTAGAGATCGAAGGGGATACGAGCAGTACTTC.

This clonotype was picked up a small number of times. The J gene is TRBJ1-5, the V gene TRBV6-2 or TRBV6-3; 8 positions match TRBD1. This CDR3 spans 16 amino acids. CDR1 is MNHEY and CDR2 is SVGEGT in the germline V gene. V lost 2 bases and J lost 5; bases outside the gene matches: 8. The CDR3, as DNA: TGTGCCAGCAGTTACCCGACAGGGGAGTTTCATCAGCCCCAGCATTTT. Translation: CASSYPTGEFHQPQHF.

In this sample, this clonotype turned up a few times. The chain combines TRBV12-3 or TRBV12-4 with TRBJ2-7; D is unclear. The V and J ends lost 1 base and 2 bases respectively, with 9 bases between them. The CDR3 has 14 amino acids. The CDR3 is CASSLGARPYEQYF. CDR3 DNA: TGTGCCAGCAGTTTAGGGGCCAGGCCCTACGAGCAGTACTTC.

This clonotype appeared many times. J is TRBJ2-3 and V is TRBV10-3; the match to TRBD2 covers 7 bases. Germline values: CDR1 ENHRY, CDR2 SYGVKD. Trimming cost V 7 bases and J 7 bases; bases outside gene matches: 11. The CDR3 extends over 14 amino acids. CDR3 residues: CAITPGGGGYTQYF. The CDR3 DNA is TGTGCCATCACCCCGGGTGGGGGGGGATATACGCAGTATTTT.

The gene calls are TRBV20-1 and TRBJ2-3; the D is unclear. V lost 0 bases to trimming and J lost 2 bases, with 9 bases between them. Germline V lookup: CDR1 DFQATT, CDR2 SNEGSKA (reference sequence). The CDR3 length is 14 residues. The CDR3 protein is CSARDAITTDTQYF. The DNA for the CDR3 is TGCAGTGCTAGAGATGCCATTACCACAGATACGCAGTATTTT.